This TCR beta chain was captured in a study of blood T cell repertoires in COVID-19. The V and J ends lost 6 bases and 6 bases respectively, with 14 bases between them. The V gene's germline CDR1 is SQVTM and CDR2 ANQGSEA. The CDR3 is made up of 12 amino acids. A few counts support this clone. Original handling: Quantification of nucleated cells was approximated via reference gene primer amplification. Clones were sequenced by immunoSEQ multiplex PCR, and TCRdb holds only the in-frame ones, with some missing. The V and J calls and clone size are taken from that table; D and trimming were inferred from the DNA. The sample lists some 460,000 clones; 70% to 90% were seen once. The cohort comprised adults aged 18 to 89 years residing in 20 to 30 US areas.

V gene TRBV29-1 combines with J gene TRBJ1-1, with D perhaps matching TRBD1 (6 bases). The TCR sequence derives from a woman in her late teens or twenties with acute COVID-19. Material for sequencing was PBMCs or T cells enriched from blood (not recorded which). The CDR3 spells CSVHTGYAEAFF. Here the CDR3 DNA reads TGCAGCGTGCACACAGGGTACGCTGAAGCTTTCTTT.